This T cell receptor beta chain was found in a study of blood T cells in healthy people across ages. Trimming cost V 1 base and J 1 base, with 4 bases left between them. CDR1 is KGHDR and CDR2 is SFDVKD in the germline V gene. The CDR3 extends over 13 amino acids. Total RNA amounts of at least 6 micrograms were extracted per sample. Through a sample-barcoded 5' primer and a J-beta primer mix, a second PCR was run for roughly 7 to 11 cycles. TCRdb recomputed calls from the 5' RACE reads with MiXCR, one row per CDR3 protein. Of roughly 1.4 million distinct CDR3 sequences detected, 45% to 70% appear once; the ten largest clones hold about 6.7%.

The material sequenced was blood. V usage is TRBV24-1 and J usage is TRBJ2-7; D is unresolved. The source of this sequence is a man younger than 35 in good health. The CDR3 loop reads CATSDLGSYEQYF. The CDR3 DNA reads as TGTGCCACCAGTGATTTAGGATCCTACGAGCAGTACTTC.